Below, one T cell receptor beta chain is given with its context. The sample is drawn from a study of blood T cell repertoires in COVID-19. Study background: Italy, Spain and the United States were the sources of the convalescent and acute COVID-19 samples.

V was clipped by 0 bases and J by 0 bases; unmatched bases: 4. CDR3 length: 19 amino acids. Germline lookup yields CDR1 LGHDT and CDR2 YNNKEL (reference sequence). Original data processing: It was from reference gene primer amplification that nucleated cell counts were estimated. The assay was immunoSEQ multiplex PCR, and TCRdb's table has in-frame clones only and misses some. The V and J calls and clone size are taken from that table; D and trimming were inferred from the DNA. The sample lists under 300,000 clones; approximately 83% were seen once. The cohort comprised adults aged about 18 to 100 years residing in about two dozen US areas. Participant-reported clinical history was the basis for cohort assignment.

Material: PBMCs or T cells enriched from blood (not recorded which). The rearrangement joins TRBV3-1 (or the pseudogene TRBV3-2) to TRBJ2-3; 15 nucleotides match TRBD2. The sequence was collected from a woman aged 40 to 50 with acute COVID-19. The CDR3 spells CASSQDSGTSGRSTDTQYF. In DNA form, the CDR3 reads TGTGCCAGCAGCCAAGATAGTGGGACTAGCGGGAGGAGCACAGATACGCAGTATTTT.